Each of the 13 T cell receptor beta chains below was sequenced from the same sample in a study of blood T cell repertoires in COVID-19. Some clones are missing from TCRdb's copy, which holds only in-frame ones; the method was immunoSEQ multiplex PCR. The sample lists 32,000 or so clones; around 90% were seen once. The specimen sequenced was peripheral blood. These receptors came from a man between 65 and 85 years old with acute or convalescent COVID-19.

V and J are TRBV25-1 and TRBJ1-5; 9 bases are a match to TRBD1. CDR3 size: 14 residues. Germline V lookup: CDR1 MGHDK, CDR2 SYGVNS. V trimming: 6 bases; J trimming: 5 bases; junction bases outside the gene matches: 5. The CDR3 bases are TGTGCCAGCAGCCCCGGACAGGGGCATCAGCCCCAGCATTTT. Protein sequence: CASSPGQGHQPQHF. Drawing the rest from reference TRBV25-1 and TRBJ1-5, the complete variable domain is EADIYQTPRYLVIGTGKKITLECSQTMGHDKMYWYQQDPGMELHLIHYSYGVNSTEKGDLSSESTVSRIRTEHFPLTLESARPSHTSQYLCASSPGQGHQPQHFGDGTRLSIL.

This clone showed up just a few times. This chain links TRBV7-2 with TRBJ2-7; perhaps TRBD2 as D (5 bases). This CDR3 comprises 15 residues. Trimming removed 6 bases at V and 1 base at J, with 16 bases between. Germline V lookup: CDR1 SGHTA, CDR2 FQGNSA. The chain's CDR3 is CASRAEPRWSYEQYF. The CDR3 DNA follows: TGTGCCAGCAGAGCGGAGCCCCGGTGGTCCTACGAGCAGTACTTC.

The chain recombines TRBV6-2 or TRBV6-3 with TRBJ2-1, with D perhaps matching TRBD2 (6 bases). The V end lost 2 bases, the J end lost 5 bases, and 10 bases lay between the germline ends. The CDR3 is made up of 14 amino acids. CDR1 and CDR2 from the germline V gene are MNHEY and SVGEGT. The CDR3 coding sequence is TGTGCCAGCAGTTACGTGGGACTTAACAATGAGCAGTTCTTC. Its translation: CASSYVGLNNEQFF.

This rearrangement joins TRBV7-7 to TRBJ2-5, with D perhaps matching TRBD1 (6 bases). Germline lookup yields CDR1 SSHAT and CDR2 FNYEAQ (reference sequence). Trimming cost V 3 bases and J 7 bases, with 12 bases left between them. The CDR3 runs to 13 residues. This CDR3 reads CASSLEPRGTQYF. CDR3 nucleotide sequence: TGTGCCAGCAGCTTGGAGCCCAGGGGGACCCAGTACTTC.

The V and J genes are TRBV28 and TRBJ2-6, with D possibly being TRBD2 (5 bases). The germline gives CDR1 MDHEN, CDR2 SYDVKM. V was clipped by 3 bases and J by 2 bases, with 8 bases between them. The CDR3 is 15 residues long. For the CDR3, the DNA is TGTGCCAGCAGTTTTTTGAGGGCTGGGGCCAACGTCCTGACTTTC. This sequence encodes CASSFLRAGANVLTF.

The gene calls are TRBV15 and TRBJ1-2; D perhaps matches TRBD1 (5 bases). There are 16 residues in the CDR3. Germline V gene data show CDR1 as LNHNV and CDR2 as YYDKDF (reference sequence). V gave up 0 bases and J gave up 2 bases, with 13 bases separating them. The chain's CDR3 is CATSRDLAGSNYGYTF. In DNA form, the CDR3 reads TGTGCCACCAGCAGAGATTTGGCAGGGTCGAACTATGGCTACACCTTC.

The gene calls are TRBV25-1 and TRBJ1-2; tentatively, D is TRBD1 (5 bases). With 6 bases removed from V and 4 bases from J, the gap between germline ends came to 6 bases. This CDR3 comprises 11 residues. Germline CDR1 reads MGHDK; CDR2 reads SYGVNS. The CDR3 reads CASRGGYGYTF. CDR3 bases: TGTGCCAGCAGGGGGGGCTATGGCTACACCTTC.

The rearrangement links TRBV9 to TRBJ1-2, with 7 nucleotides matching TRBD1. Trimming cost V 1 base and J 7 bases; bases outside gene matches: 10. The CDR3 has 15 amino acids. The germline CDR1 and CDR2 sequences are SGDLS and YYNGEE. CDR3 nucleotide sequence: TGTGCCAGCAGCGTATCTGGAAGGGGGCTAGGTGGCTACACCTTC. Translating it yields CASSVSGRGLGGYTF.

This chain links TRBV28 with TRBJ2-1; 9 positions match TRBD2. Losses at the gene ends were 6 bases for V and 0 bases for J; bases not matched to a gene: 3. CDR1 MDHEN and CDR2 SYDVKM come from the germline V gene. The CDR3 extends over 15 amino acids. The CDR3 spells CASRPSGDSYNEQFF. For the CDR3, the DNA is TGTGCCAGCAGACCTAGCGGGGACTCCTACAATGAGCAGTTCTTC.

This chain joins TRBV19 and TRBJ2-5, with TRBD1 matching over 7 bases. With 5 bases clipped from V and 3 bases from J, the junction kept 3 bases outside the gene matches. The CDR3 is made up of 13 amino acids. CDR1 and CDR2 from the germline V gene are LNHDA and SQIVND (reference sequence). This CDR3 is CASSRDREETQYF. CDR3 DNA sequence: TGTGCCAGTAGTCGTGACAGGGAAGAGACCCAGTACTTC. Drawing the rest from reference TRBV19 and TRBJ2-5, the complete variable domain is DGGITQSPKYLFRKEGQNVTLSCEQNLNHDAMYWYRQDPGQGLRLIYYSQIVNDFQKGDIAEGYSVSREKKESFPLTVTSAQKNPTAFYLCASSRDREETQYFGPGTRLLVL.

This clone has only one observation. J is TRBJ2-1 and V is TRBV25-1; 8 bases agree with TRBD1. CDR1 is MGHDK and CDR2 is SYGVNS in the germline V gene. After removal of 2 bases from V and 6 bases from J, the junction contained 3 bases not matched to a gene. CDR3 length equals 14 residues. The CDR3 DNA sequence: TGTGCCAGCAGTGAAACCACAGGGGGCAATGAGCAGTTCTTC. This encodes CASSETTGGNEQFF.

This sequence joins TRBV19 and TRBJ1-4, with D uncertain. The CDR3 is 16 residues long. V shed 1 base and J shed 8 bases, with 17 bases lying between them. Germline lookup yields CDR1 LNHDA and CDR2 SQIVND (reference sequence). The chain's CDR3 is CASSIAGPIHGEKLFF. The CDR3 DNA reads TGTGCCAGTAGTATAGCCGGTCCGATCCACGGGGAAAAACTGTTTTTT.

V and J are TRBV19 and TRBJ2-7; TRBD1 might be the D (5 bases). CDR1 and CDR2 (germline): LNHDA, SQIVND (reference sequence). The CDR3 consists of 15 residues. V lost 2 bases, J lost 5 bases, and 16 bases lay in between. Written as DNA, the CDR3 is TGTGCCAGTAGTATAAGGGGCCAGTTGGTCCACGAGCAGTACTTC. It specifies CASSIRGQLVHEQYF.